The 25 T cell receptor beta chains reported below all come from one sample, sequenced in a study of T-cell reconstitution after alpha-beta-depleted transplantation in children. Preparation of the TCRbeta library involved a method that used unique molecular identifiers. MiXCR, run by TCRdb on the PCR reads, gives a single entry per CDR3 protein. The sample holds approximately 500,000 distinct CDR3 sequences, roughly a tenth seen once. The sample here was PBMCs, taken before TCRalphabeta/CD19-depleted stem cell transplant. These receptors originate from a child younger than 10 with inherited bone marrow failure, due to receive a stem cell transplant.

In its sample, this clonotype was seen many times. This chain connects TRBV2 to TRBJ2-1; tentative D call: TRBD2 (6 bases). Germline V gives CDR1 SNHLY, CDR2 FYNNEI. The CDR3 is 11 residues long. CDR3 bases: TGTGCTGGTAGCGGCTACAATGAGCAGTTCTTC. The encoded protein is CAGSGYNEQFF.

At least ten counts were recorded for this clonotype. The V and J genes are TRBV20-1 and TRBJ2-7; 7 nucleotides match TRBD2. This CDR3 comprises 13 residues. CDR1 and CDR2 (germline): DFQATT, SNEGSKA (reference sequence). The trim removed 6 bases at V and 5 bases at J, leaving 10 bases unmatched. CDR3 amino acids: CSATSGTTHEQYF. The CDR3 DNA reads as TGCAGTGCAACAAGCGGGACGACCCACGAGCAGTACTTC.

The chain has TRBV12-3 or TRBV12-4 and TRBJ1-2; D remains ambiguous. The CDR3 length is 13 residues. The V end was cut by 5 bases, the J end by 4 bases, with 11 bases between. CDR3 sequence: CASSGMGSYGYTF. CDR3 nucleotide sequence: TGTGCCAGCAGTGGGATGGGGTCCTATGGCTACACCTTC.

This clonotype was picked up many times. In DNA, the CDR3 is TGCAGTGCTAGTACTGCGGGAGTGGCCCACAATGAGCAGTTCTTC. Encoded protein: CSASTAGVAHNEQFF. V and J are TRBV20-1 and TRBJ2-1; 7 nucleotides match TRBD2. V dropped 3 bases and J dropped 5; count of bases not matched to a gene: 10. Germline V gives CDR1 DFQATT, CDR2 SNEGSKA (reference sequence). CDR3 length: 15 residues.

This clonotype was observed a handful of times. The V gene is TRBV12-3 or TRBV12-4, the J gene TRBJ2-7; TRBD2 matches 7 bases. This CDR3 has 14 amino acids. The V gene end was trimmed by 7 bases and the J gene end by 3 bases; junction bases not matched to a gene: 9. CDR3 amino acids: CASTHLREGYEQYF. In DNA, the CDR3 is TGTGCCAGCACCCATTTGAGGGAGGGCTACGAGCAGTACTTC.

This rearrangement joins TRBV30 to TRBJ1-1; weak D call: TRBD1 (5 bases). Germline V gene lookup returns CDR1 GTSNPN and CDR2 SVGIG (reference sequence). This CDR3 has 12 amino acids. Trimming removed 7 bases at V and 6 bases at J, with 15 bases between. The CDR3 DNA sequence: TGTGCCTCCCTGGGGGGTCGGCCTGAAGCTTTCTTT. Its translation is CASLGGRPEAFF.

In its sample, this clonotype was seen many times. The chain employs TRBV15 and TRBJ2-7; 9 bases line up with TRBD2. The CDR3 extends over 16 amino acids. Germline V lookup: CDR1 LNHNV, CDR2 YYDKDF (reference sequence). V was pared by 1 base and J by 0 bases, with 4 bases of the junction left unmatched. CDR3 DNA: TGTGCCACCAGCAGAGCCAATAGCGGGAGCTCCTACGAGCAGTACTTC. Translated: CATSRANSGSSYEQYF.

In this sample, this clonotype turned up many times. The rearrangement uses TRBV7-9 and TRBJ2-1; 9 bases match TRBD1. Germline-derived CDR1 and CDR2 are SEHNR and FQNEAQ (reference sequence). The junction had 2 bases not matched to a gene; V was cut back by 3 bases and J by 8 bases. The CDR3 spans 13 residues. CDR3 residues: CASSLDRGYEQFF. Here the CDR3 DNA reads TGTGCCAGCAGCTTGGACAGGGGATATGAGCAGTTCTTC.

The sample holds many counts of this clonotype. The gene calls are TRBV10-2 and TRBJ2-1, with D tentatively TRBD2 (6 bases). Germline lookup yields CDR1 WSHSY and CDR2 SAAADI. This CDR3 contains 14 residues. The germline V and J ends were trimmed by 10 bases and 0 bases, with 13 bases remaining between them. DNA for the CDR3: TGCGCCACTTTAGCGGTTAGCTCCTACAATGAGCAGTTCTTC. As protein: CATLAVSSYNEQFF.

This clonotype was observed many times. The chain carries TRBV20-1 and TRBJ1-4; the D gene is possibly TRBD1 (5 bases). The CDR3 runs to 11 residues. Germline V gene sequence: CDR1 DFQATT, CDR2 SNEGSKA (reference sequence). V was pared by 3 bases and J by 7 bases, with 6 bases between. CDR3 DNA: TGCAGTGCTAGTAGGGGTGAAAAACTGTTTTTT. Amino acid sequence: CSASRGEKLFF.

In its sample, this clonotype was seen a few times. The genes are TRBV14 and TRBJ2-7; 13 bases map to TRBD2. This CDR3 is 19 amino acids long. V lost 4 bases, J lost 2 bases, and 14 bases stayed unmatched. Germline CDR1 is SGHDN and CDR2 is FVKESK. The chain's CDR3 is CASSPQMTSGRSPTYEQYF. The CDR3 coding sequence is TGTGCCAGCAGCCCCCAGATGACTAGCGGGAGGTCCCCAACCTACGAGCAGTACTTC.

In this sample, this clonotype turned up many times. The genes are TRBV10-1 and TRBJ2-2, with D maybe TRBD2 (6 bases). Trimming removed 3 bases from V and 1 base from J, with 18 bases in between. This CDR3 contains 18 residues. Looked up from germline, CDR1 is WNHNN and CDR2 is SYGVQD (reference sequence). This chain's CDR3 is CASSDSEGKGKNTGELFF. The DNA of the CDR3 is TGCGCCAGCAGTGACTCGGAGGGAAAGGGCAAGAACACCGGGGAGCTGTTTTTT.

This clonotype was seen more than once but under ten times. This chain uses TRBV7-2 with TRBJ2-5, with D perhaps matching TRBD2 (5 bases). Germline CDR1 reads SGHTA; CDR2 reads FQGNSA. This CDR3 region has 16 residues. The V gene lost 2 bases and the J gene lost 4 bases, with 17 bases spanning the gap. CDR3 protein: CASSLRVARRGETQYF. The DNA of the CDR3 is TGTGCCAGCAGCTTACGAGTTGCGCGTCGGGGAGAGACCCAGTACTTC.

This clonotype was recorded at least ten times. The chain is built from TRBV11-1 and TRBJ2-7; weak D call: TRBD1 (6 bases). The V gene's germline CDR1 is SGHAT and CDR2 FQDESV (reference sequence). CDR3 size: 18 residues. Between the trimmed V and J ends, which lost 4 bases and 2 bases, there was a span of 24 bases. CDR3 sequence: CASSSVEPGTRGAYEQYF. DNA of the CDR3: TGTGCCAGCAGCTCTGTGGAACCGGGAACCAGGGGCGCCTACGAGCAGTACTTC.

This clonotype was found many times. The chain carries TRBV4-1 and TRBJ1-1; D is undetermined. V was pared by 3 bases and J by 5 bases, with 19 bases between. In germline, CDR1 is MGHRA, CDR2 YSYEKL. The CDR3 spans 16 residues. CDR3 DNA: TGCGCCAGCAGCCACCCCTGGACCGTCCTGGGGACTGAAGCTTTCTTT. It specifies CASSHPWTVLGTEAFF.

The CDR3 DNA follows: TGCGCCAGCAGCCCGACAGTTTTTAGCGGGGAGCTGTTTTTT. Translation: CASSPTVFSGELFF. The rearrangement links TRBV4-3 to TRBJ2-2; maybe TRBD1 (5 bases). V dropped 4 bases and J dropped 7 bases, with 13 bases sitting between them. This CDR3 is 14 amino acids long. The germline CDR1 and CDR2 sequences are LGHNA and YSLEER.

This clonotype was seen repeatedly, ten times or more. The rearrangement links TRBV7-2 to TRBJ1-4; 8 bases match TRBD1. The CDR3 spans 15 residues. Trimming removed 5 bases from V and 2 bases from J; junction bases left unmatched: 4. Germline V CDR1 and CDR2: SGHTA, FQGNSA. This CDR3 is CASSLYRGTNEKLFF. The CDR3 DNA sequence: TGTGCCAGCAGCCTCTACAGGGGGACTAATGAAAAACTGTTTTTT.

Regarding this clonotype: One base away lies a much larger clone, so this may be a sequencing read error. The chain is built from TRBV12-3 or TRBV12-4 and TRBJ1-1; tentative D call: TRBD1 (5 bases). Trimming removed 3 bases from V and 7 bases from J, with 9 bases in between. The CDR3 sequence is 12 residues long. The CDR3 region has the DNA TGTGCCAGCAGTTTTCAAGGGGATGAAGCTTTCTTT. Protein sequence: CASSFQGDEAFF.

This clonotype occurred many times. The chain carries TRBV12-3 or TRBV12-4 and TRBJ1-2; no reliable D call. The CDR3 covers 14 residues. The V and J ends lost 5 bases and 4 bases respectively, with 14 bases between them. This chain's CDR3 is CASSDQLSTYGYTF. The CDR3 DNA is TGTGCCAGCAGTGACCAACTTAGTACCTATGGCTACACCTTC.

Regarding this clonotype: Germline and junction disagree at one end, which may indicate a read error. V and J are TRBV12-3 or TRBV12-4 and TRBJ2-5, with 8 bases aligning to TRBD1. The CDR3 runs 19 residues. CDR3 residues: CARSLVPRQGKGIQETQYF. CDR3 nucleotides: TGTGCCCGCAGTTTAGTCCCCCGACAGGGGAAGGGGATCCAAGAGACCCAGTACTTC.

This clonotype was seen many times. V is TRBV7-9 and J is TRBJ2-7; 9 positions agree with TRBD2. V shed 5 bases and J 6 bases; nucleotides not matched to a gene: 11. From germline, CDR1 is SEHNR and CDR2 FQNEAQ (reference sequence). The CDR3 has 15 residues. CDR3 DNA: TGTGCCAGCAGCCGGCCGGGGACTAGCTTGATCGAGCAGTACTTC. Amino acid sequence: CASSRPGTSLIEQYF.

This clonotype showed up many times. This chain connects TRBV3-1 to TRBJ1-1, with a tentative D call TRBD1 (5 bases). V lost 4 bases, J lost 5 bases, and 17 bases lay in between. Germline-derived CDR1 and CDR2 are LGHDT and YNNKEL (reference sequence). The CDR3 has 15 residues. The CDR3, as DNA: TGTGCCAGCAGCCCCTCGAGGGGTGTGGGTACTGAAGCTTTCTTT. Its protein is CASSPSRGVGTEAFF.

In this sample, this clonotype turned up many times. The CDR3 loop reads CASRGLVWTNEQFF. The CDR3 DNA is TGTGCCAGCAGAGGACTAGTTTGGACGAATGAGCAGTTCTTC. V is TRBV12-3 or TRBV12-4 and J is TRBJ2-1; 7 bases match TRBD2. With 6 bases clipped from V and 7 bases from J, the junction kept 9 bases outside the gene matches. The CDR3 runs to 14 residues.

This clonotype was recorded many times. The V and J genes are TRBV20-1 and TRBJ1-4; 10 bases are a match to TRBD1. This CDR3 is built from 16 residues. The ends lost 6 bases at V and 4 bases at J; junction bases unmatched: 11. Germline values: CDR1 DFQATT, CDR2 SNEGSKA (reference sequence). In nucleotides, the CDR3 is TGCAGTGCCCTCCGGGACAGGGGTATAGGTAATGAAAAACTGTTTTTT. This sequence encodes CSALRDRGIGNEKLFF.

This clonotype was observed a few times. The chain uses TRBV10-3 and TRBJ2-3, with TRBD2 identical over 9 bases. J gave up 0 bases and V 3 bases, and 4 bases lay outside the gene matches. The CDR3 is 16 amino acids. Germline V gene data show CDR1 as ENHRY and CDR2 as SYGVKD. The CDR3 spells CAISDRSGGSTDTQYF. The CDR3 DNA reads as TGTGCCATCAGTGATCGGAGCGGGGGGAGCACAGATACGCAGTATTTT.